Described below is a single T cell receptor beta chain sequence and its context. Which antigen it targets is not known. The CDR3 goes on 3 residues after the read ends, and that part is filled in from the germline J gene. CDR3 length: 15 amino acids, cysteine to phenylalanine. The CDR3 was read in part: 36 bases, with the frame set at base 1. According to the germline V gene (reference sequence), CDR1 reads SEHNR and CDR2 reads FQNEAQ. Trimming removed 6 bases from V and 5 bases from J; the gene matches leave 4 bases unexplained. These data come from a study of T cells in women clearing cervical HPV infection (dated 2018 in TCRdb). For the wider study: The cases were 25 women with histologically confirmed HPV16-related CIN3 or worse, and 2 of those women had invasive cancers. Case blood was taken at the visit when the lesion was first identified, whereas control blood was taken when infection was no longer detected. This exploratory proof-of-principle case-control study, nested within the Guanacaste HPV Natural History Study in Costa Rica, compared TCR repertoires among women with different cervical HPV16 outcomes. The roughly 27 controls were women who cleared a single incident HPV16 infection within 12 months without developing precancer or cancer. The parent cohort enrolled over 8,500 women aged 18 or older in Guanacaste, Costa Rica, in 1993 to 1994 and followed the women for 6 to 7 years. Because only a few women had HLA typing data, the possibility that HLA type acted as a confounder could not be ruled out. Among cases, blood sampling came a median of about 150 days after lesion detection, with an interquartile range of about 85 to 200 days. Cases had a median age of about 35 years and controls had a median age of about 41, with no significant differences in baseline characteristics. Five blinded duplicates per group were added as quality controls, giving some 60 samples: around 50 participants and around ten replicates. Cases were matched to controls by age within five years and by the year the sample was collected. Results and caveats for the whole study, not just this receptor: CIN3+ cases had significantly higher TCR repertoire richness than controls across sequencing depths, but evenness did not differ between the groups. The cross-sectional design could not show whether the associations came before the infection or were a result of it, and neither effector/memory subsets nor HPV-specific T cells were isolated. Because the number of T cells in each sample was unknown, differences in richness could reflect differing T-cell content rather than repertoire biology. Lower TRBV6-7 relative abundance was observed in cases than in controls (roughly 0.12% versus 0.15%; Bonferroni P = 0.0008). By combining richness with V gene abundances, random forest classifiers separated cases from controls with an estimated AUC of around 0.85.

Using the immunoSEQ assay, multiplex PCR amplified TCR beta CDR3 regions from an average of about 1,200 ng of genomic DNA per sample. The assay corrected primer bias using a complete synthetic TCR repertoire to establish an amplification baseline. Amplicons were sequenced on the Illumina platform. Processing in the source paper ran as follows. Error correction of the sequences involved clustering with frequency ratios plus a modified nearest-neighbor algorithm, after which the sequences were analyzed in the immunoSEQ Analyzer using IMGT gene definitions. At each rarefaction depth, TCR richness and evenness were averaged over 20 rarefaction repeats, and samples with fewer sequences than the depth were excluded. V, D and J gene relative abundances were compared between groups with Wilcoxon rank sum tests, applying FDR correction. In the blinded duplicates, the intraclass correlation was nearly 96% for TCR richness and averaged 76.4% across 66 gene segments. In TCRdb, the immuneACCESS table is reduced to in-frame sequences with V and J assigned. These tables do not hold every clone; where another copy was compared, an unresolved V gene accounts for under half, and the others remain unexplained. That table gives V, J and clone size, and the DNA gave D and trimming. This sample's table contains approximately 39,000 clones. 3.7% of the sample lies in the top ten.

Every participant had a single incident cervical HPV16 infection, and women with prevalent HPV16 infections were excluded. Cervical HPV DNA was detected by MY09/MY11 PCR, and genotyping was performed by dot-blot hybridization. Roughly 15 mL of heparinized blood were centrifuged, and the buffy coat was split into aliquots, frozen at -30 degrees C, and then kept at -80 degrees C. Genomic DNA was extracted from buffy coat specimens using QIAGEN kits. The V gene is TRBV7-9 and the J gene is TRBJ2-2; 12 junctional bases match TRBD2. The source is a woman between 18 and 75 years old with a cervical HPV16 infection that either progressed to CIN3+ or cleared (not recorded which). The sequencing sample was made of blood buffy coat. The CDR3 corresponds to CASRPGLAGTGELFF. The CDR3 DNA, read in part, is TGTGCCAGCAGACCCGGACTAGCGGGGACCGGGGAG. Here the CDR3 is joined to the reference TRBV7-9 and TRBJ2-2 genes, and the full variable domain is: DTGVSQNPRHKITKRGQNVTFRCDPISEHNRLYWYRQTLGQGPEFLTYFQNEAQLEKSRLLSDRFSAERPKGSFSTLEIQRTEQGDSAMYLCASRPGLAGTGELFFGEGSRLTVL.